The 17 T cell receptor beta chains below were found in one sample sequenced in a study of blood T cells in healthy people across ages. It was with a sample-barcoded 5' primer and a J-beta primer mix that a second PCR of about 7 to 12 cycles was run. From the 5' RACE reads, TCRdb called clonotypes with MiXCR, one entry per CDR3 protein. This sample has almost 1 million distinct CDR3 sequences, with roughly 47% found just once. The sample consisted of blood. The source is a woman aged 55 to 70 in good health.

The rearrangement links TRBV20-1 to TRBJ2-1; D remains ambiguous. V was clipped by 3 bases and J by 0 bases, with 9 bases between them. The CDR3 runs 14 residues. Germline CDR1 reads DFQATT; CDR2 reads SNEGSKA (reference sequence). The CDR3 nucleotides are TGCAGTGCTAGCGACCGCCACTCCTACAATGAGCAGTTCTTC. Its protein product is CSASDRHSYNEQFF.

The V and J genes are TRBV27 and TRBJ2-3; D might be TRBD1 (6 bases). The CDR3 has 14 amino acids. Trimming took 8 bases from V and 6 from J, leaving 18 bases between them. Looked up from germline, CDR1 is MNHEY and CDR2 is SMNVEV (reference sequence). This CDR3 is CASGLRGVTDTQYF. The CDR3 DNA reads as TGTGCCAGCGGACTCAGGGGCGTCACGGATACGCAGTATTTT.

The chain's CDR3 is CASSPMNTEAFF. CDR3 DNA sequence: TGTGCCAGCAGCCCCATGAACACTGAAGCTTTCTTT. J is TRBJ1-1 and V is TRBV7-9; D ambiguous. V was pared by 5 bases and J by 0 bases, with 4 bases between. This CDR3 has 12 residues. Germline CDR1 reads SEHNR; CDR2 reads FQNEAQ (reference sequence).

This clonotype showed up just once. J is TRBJ2-1 and V is TRBV4-1, with a weak D call TRBD2 (6 bases). The germline V and J ends were trimmed by 2 bases and 4 bases, with 12 bases remaining between them. Germline V gives CDR1 MGHRA, CDR2 YSYEKL. This CDR3 is 15 amino acids long. DNA for the CDR3: TGCGCCAGCAGCCAACTAGCGCATCTTTACAATGAGCAGTTCTTC. It is translated as CASSQLAHLYNEQFF.

This clonotype was observed a single time. The chain has TRBV4-1 and TRBJ2-1, with D perhaps matching TRBD1 (6 bases). The CDR3 is 11 amino acids. V shed 10 bases and J shed 8 bases, with 12 bases lying between them. Germline V lookup: CDR1 MGHRA, CDR2 YSYEKL. CDR3 DNA: TGCGCCAATGGGGCAGGGGATGAGCAGTTCTTC. It encodes CANGAGDEQFF.

V and J are TRBV9 and TRBJ2-7; 9 bases fit TRBD2. The length of the CDR3 is 13 residues. Looked up from germline, CDR1 is SGDLS and CDR2 is YYNGEE. The V gene end was trimmed by 5 bases and the J gene end by 4 bases; junction bases not matched to a gene: 4. The CDR3 reads CASRPSGRYEQYF. In nucleotides, the CDR3 is TGTGCCAGCAGGCCCAGCGGGAGGTACGAGCAGTACTTC.

There are a few counts of this clonotype. This CDR3 reads CSALMRGQAYEQYF. The CDR3 region has the DNA TGCAGTGCTCTTATGAGGGGGCAGGCCTACGAGCAGTACTTC. This chain uses TRBV20-1 with TRBJ2-7; 7 positions match TRBD1. The CDR3 consists of 14 residues. The V segment lost 5 bases and the J segment 2 bases; nucleotides outside the gene matches: 9. The germline V gene encodes CDR1 DFQATT and CDR2 SNEGSKA (reference sequence).

The J gene is TRBJ2-7, the V gene TRBV6-2 or TRBV6-3; 10 nucleotides agree with TRBD2. TRBJ2-5 explains the end of the DNA better; the J call may be wrong. Germline CDR1 reads MNHEY; CDR2 reads SVGEGT. This CDR3 has 15 residues. The CDR3 protein is CASSYSPSGSQTQYF. The CDR3 nucleotides are TGTGCCAGCAGTTACTCACCTAGCGGGAGTCAGACCCAGTACTTC.

The CDR3, as DNA: TGTGCCAGCAGCTTATGGGGGCCGGGGGGTTACAATGAGCAGTTCTTC. Its protein product is CASSLWGPGGYNEQFF. The gene calls are TRBV11-2 and TRBJ2-1, with a weak D call TRBD2 (7 bases). Germline lookup yields CDR1 SGHAT and CDR2 FQNNGV. V was clipped by 2 bases and J by 4 bases, with 15 bases between them. The length of the CDR3 is 16 residues.

The chain is built from TRBV6-2 or TRBV6-3 and TRBJ2-5; tentatively, D is TRBD2 (5 bases). Germline CDR1 MNHEY, CDR2 SVGEGT. The CDR3 contains 15 residues. Trimming took off 7 bases at V and 3 bases at J, with 18 bases between the two ends. The CDR3 DNA follows: TGTGCCAGCACCTATACCCTGCGGGCCGAAGAGACCCAGTACTTC. Translating gives CASTYTLRAEETQYF.

The sample holds a few counts of this clonotype. The V call is TRBV7-2, the J call TRBJ2-5; D call uncertain. The CDR3 is 13 amino acids. Between the trimmed V and J ends, which lost 1 base and 4 bases, there was a span of 7 bases. Germline values: CDR1 SGHTA, CDR2 FQGNSA. CDR3 nucleotide sequence: TGTGCCAGCAGCTTAGTTAGGAGAGAGACCCAGTACTTC. Its protein is CASSLVRRETQYF.

The sample holds many counts of this clonotype. The chain employs TRBV20-1 and TRBJ2-6; D remains unclear. Germline loops: CDR1 DFQATT, CDR2 SNEGSKA (reference sequence). Trimming pared 5 bases from V and 1 base from J, leaving 9 bases between. The CDR3 sequence is 14 residues long. The CDR3 loop is CSALTSSGANVLTF. CDR3 coding DNA: TGCAGTGCTCTGACCAGTTCTGGGGCCAACGTCCTGACTTTC.

The gene calls are TRBV9 and TRBJ2-1; D is perhaps TRBD2 (5 bases). The germline V gene encodes CDR1 SGDLS and CDR2 YYNGEE. The CDR3 loop spans 14 amino acids. V was cut by 1 base and J by 6 bases, with 11 bases left in between. The CDR3 here is CASSVLAGRNEQFF. DNA for the CDR3: TGTGCCAGCAGCGTACTAGCCGGGCGCAATGAGCAGTTCTTC.

The rearrangement links TRBV7-9 to TRBJ2-4; possibly TRBD1 for D (5 bases). The ends were cut back, 5 bases at V and 8 bases at J, with 22 bases in the middle. CDR3 size: 16 residues. Germline CDR1 reads SEHNR; CDR2 reads FQNEAQ (reference sequence). CDR3 in amino acids: CASSPRTQYPFDIQYF. The CDR3 DNA reads as TGTGCCAGCAGCCCTAGGACACAATATCCCTTTGACATTCAGTACTTC.

This clonotype was counted a few times. The chain carries TRBV6-6 and TRBJ1-2; 7 bases map to TRBD1. The CDR3 is made up of 14 amino acids. CDR1 is MNHNY and CDR2 is SVGAGI in the germline V gene (reference sequence). The ends lost 7 bases at V and 5 bases at J; junction bases unmatched: 10. CDR3 region: CASKYTGAGYGYTF. In DNA form, the CDR3 reads TGTGCCAGCAAATATACAGGGGCAGGGTATGGCTACACCTTC.

The chain has TRBV6-5 and TRBJ2-7; 10 bases line up with TRBD2. Germline CDR1 MNHEY, CDR2 SVGAGI. The CDR3 runs 16 residues. V gave up 8 bases and J gave up 1 base; unmatched junction bases: 11. The CDR3: CASADPASGGSYEQYF. The CDR3 DNA reads as TGTGCCAGCGCCGATCCAGCTAGCGGGGGTTCCTACGAGCAGTACTTC.

The chain is built from TRBV4-1 and TRBJ2-7; D not resolved. Germline-derived CDR1 and CDR2 are MGHRA and YSYEKL. CDR3 size: 14 residues. Trimming cost V 3 bases and J 0 bases, with 9 bases left between them. The CDR3 nucleotides are TGCGCCAGCAGCCACGGCAGGACCTCCTACGAGCAGTACTTC. The encoded protein is CASSHGRTSYEQYF.